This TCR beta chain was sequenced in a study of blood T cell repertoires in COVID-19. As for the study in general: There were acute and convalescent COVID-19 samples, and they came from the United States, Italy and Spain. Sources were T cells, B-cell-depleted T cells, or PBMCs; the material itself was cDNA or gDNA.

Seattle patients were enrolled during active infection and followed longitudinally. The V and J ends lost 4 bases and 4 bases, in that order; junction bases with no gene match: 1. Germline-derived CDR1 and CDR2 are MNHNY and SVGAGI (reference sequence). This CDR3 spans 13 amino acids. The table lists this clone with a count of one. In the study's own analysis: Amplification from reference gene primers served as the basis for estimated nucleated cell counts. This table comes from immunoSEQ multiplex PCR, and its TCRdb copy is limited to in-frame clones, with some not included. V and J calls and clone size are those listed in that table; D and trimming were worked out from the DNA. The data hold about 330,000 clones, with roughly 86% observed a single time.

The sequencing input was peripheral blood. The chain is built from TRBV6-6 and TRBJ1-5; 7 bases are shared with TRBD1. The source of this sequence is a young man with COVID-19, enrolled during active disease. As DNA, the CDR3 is TGTGCCAGCAGTTCACAGGGGAATCAGCCCCAGCATTTT. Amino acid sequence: CASSSQGNQPQHF.